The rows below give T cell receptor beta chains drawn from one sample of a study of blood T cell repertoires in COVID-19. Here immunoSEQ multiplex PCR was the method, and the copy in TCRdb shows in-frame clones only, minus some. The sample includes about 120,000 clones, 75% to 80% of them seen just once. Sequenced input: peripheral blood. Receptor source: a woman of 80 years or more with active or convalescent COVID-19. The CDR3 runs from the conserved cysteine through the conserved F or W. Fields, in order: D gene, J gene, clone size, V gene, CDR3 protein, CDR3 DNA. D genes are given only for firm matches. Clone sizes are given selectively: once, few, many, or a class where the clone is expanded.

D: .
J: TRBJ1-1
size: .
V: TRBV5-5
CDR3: CASSLELRRVMNTEAFF
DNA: TGTGCCAGCAGCTTGGAATTGCGGAGGGTAATGAACACTGAAGCTTTCTTT

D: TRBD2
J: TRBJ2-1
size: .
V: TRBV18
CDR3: CASSPYKTSGNYNEQFF
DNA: TGTGCCAGCTCACCATATAAAACTAGCGGGAACTACAATGAGCAGTTCTTC

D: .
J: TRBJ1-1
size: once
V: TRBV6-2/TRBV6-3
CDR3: CASSTIRVINTEAFF
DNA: TGTGCCAGCAGTACCATCCGGGTAATTAACACTGAAGCTTTCTTT

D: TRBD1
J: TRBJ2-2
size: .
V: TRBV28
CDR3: CATRKGGQGNTGELFF
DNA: TGTGCCACCCGAAAGGGGGGACAGGGGAACACCGGGGAGCTGTTTTTT

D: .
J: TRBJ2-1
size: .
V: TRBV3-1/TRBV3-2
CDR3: CASSLRLYSNEQFF
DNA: TGTGCCAGCAGCCTAAGACTGTATTCCAATGAGCAGTTCTTC

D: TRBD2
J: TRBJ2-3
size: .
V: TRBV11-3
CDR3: CATSLSREGVQYF
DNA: TGTGCTACCAGCCTCTCGCGGGAGGGGGTGCAGTATTTT

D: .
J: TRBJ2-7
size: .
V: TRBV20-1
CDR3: CSADLGYEQYF
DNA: TGCAGTGCCGATCTCGGCTACGAGCAGTACTTC

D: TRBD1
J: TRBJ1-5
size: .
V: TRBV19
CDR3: CASSTRPGQGTYSNQPQHF
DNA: TGTGCCAGTAGTACCCGACCGGGACAGGGAACTTATAGCAATCAGCCCCAGCATTTT

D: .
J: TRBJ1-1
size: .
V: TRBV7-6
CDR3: CASSLGGRGMNTEAFF
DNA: TGTGCCAGCAGCTTAGGTGGGCGGGGTATGAACACTGAAGCTTTCTTT

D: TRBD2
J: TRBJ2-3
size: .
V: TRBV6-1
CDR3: CASSETSGSSDTQYF
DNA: TGTGCCAGCAGTGAAACTAGCGGGAGTTCAGATACGCAGTATTTT

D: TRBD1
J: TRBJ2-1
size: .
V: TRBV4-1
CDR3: CASSRGGRGFF
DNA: TGCGCCAGCAGCCGAGGGGGCAGGGGGTTCTTC

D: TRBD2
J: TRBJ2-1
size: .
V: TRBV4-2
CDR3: CASSKDSGLADETQKQFF
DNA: TGTGCCAGCAGCAAAGACTCGGGACTAGCGGACGAAACGCAAAAGCAGTTCTTC

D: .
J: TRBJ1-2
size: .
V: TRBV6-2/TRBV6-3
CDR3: CASSQGRVGGYTF
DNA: TGTGCCAGCAGTCAAGGGAGGGTAGGAGGCTACACCTTC

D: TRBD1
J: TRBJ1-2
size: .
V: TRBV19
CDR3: CASSIIGTGGDGYTF
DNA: TGTGCCAGTAGTATAATAGGGACAGGGGGTGATGGCTACACCTTC

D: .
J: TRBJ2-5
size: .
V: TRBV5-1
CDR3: CASSLGAGEETQYF
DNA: TGCGCCAGCAGCTTGGGGGCAGGGGAAGAGACCCAGTACTTC

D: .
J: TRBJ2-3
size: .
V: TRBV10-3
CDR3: CAISRQQGGTDTQYF
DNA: TGTGCCATCAGTCGTCAACAGGGTGGAACAGATACGCAGTATTTT

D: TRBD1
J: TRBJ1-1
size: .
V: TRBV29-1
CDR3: CSVDVSGGRTEAFF
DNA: TGCAGCGTTGATGTTTCAGGGGGACGGACTGAAGCTTTCTTT

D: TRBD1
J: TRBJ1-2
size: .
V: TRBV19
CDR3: CASSAMTGIYGYTF
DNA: TGTGCCAGTAGTGCGATGACAGGGATCTATGGCTACACCTTC

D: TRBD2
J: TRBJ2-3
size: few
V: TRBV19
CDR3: CASSASGSGTDTQYF
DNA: TGTGCCAGTAGCGCTAGCGGGAGCGGGACAGATACGCAGTATTTT

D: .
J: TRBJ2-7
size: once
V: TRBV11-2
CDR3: CASTPGLSRLEQYF
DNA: TGTGCCAGCACCCCGGGACTGAGCCGCCTCGAGCAGTACTTC

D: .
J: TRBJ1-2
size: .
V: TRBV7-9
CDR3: CASTTKGVQSYGYTF
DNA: TGTGCCAGCACCACAAAAGGAGTGCAAAGCTATGGCTACACCTTC

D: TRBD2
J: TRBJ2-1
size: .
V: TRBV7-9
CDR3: CASNKDWTSGRAEQFF
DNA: TGTGCCAGCAACAAAGACTGGACTAGCGGGAGGGCAGAGCAGTTCTTC

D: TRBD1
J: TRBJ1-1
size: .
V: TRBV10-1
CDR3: CASSEPLSRDSNTEAFF
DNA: TGCGCCAGCAGTGAGCCCCTAAGCCGGGACAGCAACACTGAAGCTTTCTTT

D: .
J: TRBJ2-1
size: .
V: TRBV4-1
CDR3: CASSQSLVLYNEQFF
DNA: TGCGCCAGCAGCCAAAGCCTAGTTCTCTACAATGAGCAGTTCTTC

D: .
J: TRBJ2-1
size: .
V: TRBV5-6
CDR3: CASNVRGPSSYNEQFF
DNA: TGTGCCAGCAACGTAAGAGGGCCGAGCTCCTACAATGAGCAGTTCTTC

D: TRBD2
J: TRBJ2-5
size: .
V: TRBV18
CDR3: CASSPTGASGYQETQYF
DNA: TGTGCCAGCTCACCAACGGGGGCTAGCGGGTACCAAGAGACCCAGTACTTC

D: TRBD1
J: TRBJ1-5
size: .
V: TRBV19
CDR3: CASSILGQGASNQPQHF
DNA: TGTGCCAGTAGTATATTAGGACAGGGGGCGAGCAATCAGCCCCAGCATTTT

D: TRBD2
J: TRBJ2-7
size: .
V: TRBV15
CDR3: CATSRDPSGYEQYF
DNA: TGTGCCACCAGCAGAGATCCTAGCGGTTACGAGCAGTACTTC

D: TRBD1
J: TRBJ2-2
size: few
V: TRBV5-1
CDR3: CASSLATGGTGELFF
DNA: TGCGCCAGCAGCTTGGCGACAGGGGGCACCGGGGAGCTGTTTTTT

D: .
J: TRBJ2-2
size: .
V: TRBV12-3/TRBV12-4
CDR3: CASSRGFWGELFF
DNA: TGTGCCAGCTCGAGGGGGTTTTGGGGGGAGCTGTTTTTT

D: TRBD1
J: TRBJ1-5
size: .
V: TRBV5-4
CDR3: CASSEGQGADQPQHF
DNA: TGTGCCAGCAGCGAGGGACAGGGGGCAGATCAGCCCCAGCATTTT

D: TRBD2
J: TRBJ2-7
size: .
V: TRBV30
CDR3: CASGLAGYEQYF
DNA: TGTGCCTCGGGACTAGCGGGCTACGAGCAGTACTTC

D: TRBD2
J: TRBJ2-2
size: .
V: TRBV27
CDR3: CASSPRTSGTGELFF
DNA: TGTGCCAGCAGTCCTAGGACTAGCGGCACCGGGGAGCTGTTTTTT

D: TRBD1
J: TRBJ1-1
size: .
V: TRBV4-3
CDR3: CASSQIRGQGDTEAFF
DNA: TGCGCCAGCAGCCAAATCCGAGGGCAGGGGGACACTGAAGCTTTCTTT

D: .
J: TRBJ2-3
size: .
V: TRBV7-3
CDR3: CASSFQGGDTQYF
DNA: TGTGCCAGCAGTTTTCAGGGAGGAGATACGCAGTATTTT

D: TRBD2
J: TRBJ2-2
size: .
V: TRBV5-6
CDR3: CASSSLSGRETGELFF
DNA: TGTGCCAGCAGCTCGTTAAGCGGGAGGGAAACCGGGGAGCTGTTTTTT

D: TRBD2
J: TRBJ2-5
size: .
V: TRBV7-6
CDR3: CASSLRPGGGETQYF
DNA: TGTGCCAGCAGCTTAAGGCCGGGGGGGGGAGAGACCCAGTACTTC

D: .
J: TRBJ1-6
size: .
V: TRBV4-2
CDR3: CASSPEENNSPLHF
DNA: TGTGCCAGCAGCCCGGAGGAGAATAATTCACCCCTCCACTTT

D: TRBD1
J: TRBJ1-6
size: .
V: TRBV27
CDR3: CASSLLHRGVHSPLHF
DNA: TGTGCCAGCAGTTTACTCCACAGGGGCGTGCATTCACCCCTCCACTTT

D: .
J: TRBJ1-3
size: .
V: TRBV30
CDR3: CAWSRWGNTIYF
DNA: TGTGCCTGGAGTCGGTGGGGAAACACCATATATTTT

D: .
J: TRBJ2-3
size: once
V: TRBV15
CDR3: CATSKSPVADTQYF
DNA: TGTGCCACCAGCAAGTCCCCAGTGGCAGATACGCAGTATTTT

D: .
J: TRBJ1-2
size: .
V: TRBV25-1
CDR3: CASSESRDTFPGYTF
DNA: TGTGCCAGCAGTGAATCTCGGGACACATTTCCCGGCTACACCTTC

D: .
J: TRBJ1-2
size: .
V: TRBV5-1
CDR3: CASRAGLNYGYTF
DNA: TGCGCCAGTAGGGCGGGCCTCAACTATGGCTACACCTTC

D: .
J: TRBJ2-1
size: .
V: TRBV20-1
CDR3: CSASKDGGGINEQFF
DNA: TGCAGTGCTAGTAAGGACGGGGGAGGTATCAATGAGCAGTTCTTC

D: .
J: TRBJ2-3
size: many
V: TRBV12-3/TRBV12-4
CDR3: CASSGALTDTQYF
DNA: TGTGCCAGCAGTGGGGCCCTCACAGATACGCAGTATTTT

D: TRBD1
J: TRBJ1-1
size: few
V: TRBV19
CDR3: CASSPQGQENTEAFF
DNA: TGTGCCAGTAGTCCCCAGGGACAGGAGAACACTGAAGCTTTCTTT

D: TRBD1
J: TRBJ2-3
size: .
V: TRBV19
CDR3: CASSGTGRVNTQYF
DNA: TGTGCCAGTAGCGGGACAGGGAGGGTAAATACGCAGTATTTT

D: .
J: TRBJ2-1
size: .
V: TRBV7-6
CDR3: CASRGLGGSNNEQFF
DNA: TGTGCCAGCAGAGGCCTTGGGGGGTCAAACAATGAGCAGTTCTTC

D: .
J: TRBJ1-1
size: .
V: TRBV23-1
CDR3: CASSQLQVMNTEAFF
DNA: TGCGCCAGCAGTCAACTACAGGTGATGAACACTGAAGCTTTCTTT

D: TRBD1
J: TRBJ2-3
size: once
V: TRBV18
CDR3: CASSKDRGTDTQYF
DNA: TGTGCCAGCTCAAAGGACAGGGGTACAGATACGCAGTATTTT

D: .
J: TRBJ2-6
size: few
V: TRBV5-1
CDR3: CASSLAYAGGTGANVLTF
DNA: TGCGCCAGCAGCTTGGCCTACGCAGGAGGGACTGGGGCCAACGTCCTGACTTTC

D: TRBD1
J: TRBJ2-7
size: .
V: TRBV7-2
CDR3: CASSHDRGRGNPYEQYF
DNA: TGTGCCAGCAGCCATGACAGGGGGCGCGGAAATCCCTACGAGCAGTACTTC

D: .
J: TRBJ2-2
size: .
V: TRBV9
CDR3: CASSVWAGNTGELFF
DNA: TGTGCCAGCAGCGTGTGGGCAGGGAACACCGGGGAGCTGTTTTTT

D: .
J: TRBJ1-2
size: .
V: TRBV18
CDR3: CASSPSSLLANYGYTF
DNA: TGTGCCAGCTCACCCTCTTCGTTACTAGCTAACTATGGCTACACCTTC

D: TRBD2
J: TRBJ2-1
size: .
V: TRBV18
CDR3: CASSPGGTSGSSYNEQFF
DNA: TGTGCCAGCTCACCGGGTGGGACTAGCGGGAGCTCCTACAATGAGCAGTTCTTC